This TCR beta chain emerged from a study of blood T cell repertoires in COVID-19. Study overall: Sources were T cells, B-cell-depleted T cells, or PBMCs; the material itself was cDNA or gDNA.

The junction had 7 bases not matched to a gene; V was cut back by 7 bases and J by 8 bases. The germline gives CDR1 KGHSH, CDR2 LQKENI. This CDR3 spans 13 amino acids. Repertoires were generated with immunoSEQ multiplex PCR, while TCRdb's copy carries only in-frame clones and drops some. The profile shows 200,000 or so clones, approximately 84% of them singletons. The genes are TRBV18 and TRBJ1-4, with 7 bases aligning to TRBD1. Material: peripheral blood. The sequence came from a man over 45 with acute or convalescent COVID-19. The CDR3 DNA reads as TGTGCCAGCTGCGACAGGGTTGAGGAAAAACTGTTTTTT. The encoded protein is CASCDRVEEKLFF.